Reported below is one T cell receptor (beta chain). Sequencing used immunoSEQ multiplex PCR; TCRdb keeps in-frame clones, though not all of them. The data contain 15,000 or so clones, 65% to 80% of them singletons. With 1 base removed from V and 8 bases from J, the gap between germline ends came to 14 bases. Germline-derived CDR1 and CDR2 are MGHRA and YSYEKL. The CDR3 length is 14 residues. Patients got 3 mg/kg IV nivolumab weeks 1, 4, 7, 10, then biweekly through week 26. This entry belongs to a study of ipilimumab plus nivolumab after autologous stem cell transplantation. This sequence originates from a male donor with primary mediastinal lymphoma. This chain connects TRBV4-1 to TRBJ1-1, with D possibly matching TRBD1 (5 bases). Sequencing was performed on PBMCs, taken in a trial of ipilimumab plus nivolumab as post-transplant consolidation. The CDR3 region has the DNA TGCGCCAGCAGCCAAGCGAGTGGGGGGATAGAAGCTTTCTTT. This encodes CASSQASGGIEAFF.